This T cell receptor beta chain originates from a study of blood T cell repertoires in COVID-19. Study in general: The origin of the acute and convalescent COVID-19 samples was the United States, Italy and Spain. The cDNA or gDNA used as material had been derived from T cells, B-cell-depleted T cells, or PBMCs.

As processed by the authors: From reference gene primer amplification, estimates of nucleated cell counts were derived. Sequenced by immunoSEQ multiplex PCR; TCRdb stores in-frame clones only, minus some. V and J calls and clone size are given by that table; D and trimming were obtained from the DNA. The table shows roughly 20,000 clones, with approximately 90% occurring only once. This CDR3 region has 13 residues. Germline V gene data show CDR1 as MNHEY and CDR2 as SVGAGI. V was clipped by 4 bases and J by 5 bases; unmatched bases: 4. This sequence originates from a human donor in a cohort sampled during active COVID-19. The chain couples TRBV6-5 to TRBJ1-1; 7 bases map to TRBD1. Sequencing was performed on peripheral blood. CDR3 sequence (DNA): TGTGCCAGCAGTTCGACAGGGCTAACTGAAGCTTTCTTT. Translation gives CASSSTGLTEAFF.